The rows below give T cell receptor beta chains drawn from one sample of a study of OX40 agonist ivuxolimab in advanced cancers. Sequenced by immunoSEQ multiplex PCR; TCRdb stores in-frame clones only, minus some. This table has around 57,000 clones, 80% to 95% appearing once. The input for sequencing was CD4+ or CD8+ T cells sorted from blood, taken in a trial of the OX40 agonist ivuxolimab. The source is an adult with an advanced solid tumor such as melanoma, head and neck, liver or kidney cancer. The CDR3 runs from the conserved cysteine through the conserved F or W. The D gene is left open where the match is weak. Clone size appears in some rows only: once, few, many, or a class for an expanded clone.

>TRBD1|TRBV15|TRBJ1-2|NA
TGTGCCACCAGCAGAGATAGGACAGGAGCTTTCAACTATGGCTACACCTTC
CATSRDRTGAFNYGYTF
>NA|TRBV28|TRBJ1-5|NA
TGTGCCAGCAGTTTGACAGATCATCAGCCCCAGCATTTT
CASSLTDHQPQHF
>NA|TRBV2|TRBJ1-4|NA
TGTGCCAGCAGTGCCTCTTTAAAACTGTTTTTT
CASSASLKLFF
>NA|TRBV5-1|TRBJ2-7|NA
TGCGCCAGCAGCTTGGCCCGATTGGGGGGAACCTACGAGCAGTACTTC
CASSLARLGGTYEQYF
>NA|TRBV6-1|TRBJ1-5|NA
TGTGCCAGCATGTCCAATCAGCCCCAGCATTTT
CASMSNQPQHF
>NA|TRBV15|TRBJ2-5|NA
TGTGCCACCAGCAGAGTGGGGTACCAAGAGACCCAGTACTTC
CATSRVGYQETQYF
>NA|TRBV4-2|TRBJ2-1|NA
TGTGCCAGCAGCCAAGAATTAGGACCCACTTTCTTC
CASSQELGPTFF
>NA|TRBV28|TRBJ2-3|NA
TGTGCCAGCAGTCTCCCAGGGGCAGATACGCAGTATTTT
CASSLPGADTQYF
>NA|TRBV6-6|TRBJ2-1|NA
TGTGCCAGCAGTTACGGCGGCCTTTACAATGAGCAGTTCTTC
CASSYGGLYNEQFF
>NA|TRBV5-6|TRBJ2-1|NA
TGTGCCAGCAGCTTGTTGGGAGACTCCTACAATGAGCAGTTCTTC
CASSLLGDSYNEQFF
>TRBD1|TRBV18|TRBJ2-3|NA
TGTGCCAGCTCATTAGGACAGGGTTTCGGTACGCAGTATTTT
CASSLGQGFGTQYF
>TRBD2|TRBV28|TRBJ2-3|once
TGTGCCAGCCTTGGGGGGGTCAGCACAGATACGCAGTATTTT
CASLGGVSTDTQYF
>TRBD2|TRBV28|TRBJ2-1|NA
TGTGCCAGCAGGGGGGACTATACGGGCAATGAGCAGTTCTTC
CASRGDYTGNEQFF
>NA|TRBV30|TRBJ2-3|NA
TGTGCCTGGAGTGTACTCAGATATACGCAGTATTTT
CAWSVLRYTQYF
>NA|TRBV28|TRBJ1-5|once
TGTGCCAGCAGTTTATCCGCCCAGGCTGGAGGAGGAAACAATCAGCCCCAGCATTTT
CASSLSAQAGGGNNQPQHF
>NA|TRBV21-1|TRBJ2-1|once
TGTGCCAGCAGCAAAGGAGGAGGGACCAATGAGCAGTTCTTC
CASSKGGGTNEQFF
>NA|TRBV29-1|TRBJ1-1|NA
TGCAGCGTTGTTGCGGACACTGAAGCTTTCTTT
CSVVADTEAFF
>TRBD1|TRBV28|TRBJ1-5|NA
TGTGCCAGCAGTCCCGACCCCGCCCGGACAGGGGGCCGCGAGCCCCAGCATTTT
CASSPDPARTGGREPQHF
>TRBD1|TRBV6-5|TRBJ1-4|NA
TGTGCCAGCACAGGGGGAGGTGAAAAACTGTTTTTT
CASTGGGEKLFF
>NA|TRBV19|TRBJ2-7|NA
TGTGCCAGTAGTATTGGGCAGGGCAGTACCTACGAGCAGTACTTC
CASSIGQGSTYEQYF